The following is a T cell receptor beta chain sequence with its context. Germline assignment: CDR1 DFQATT and CDR2 SNEGSKA (reference sequence). The CDR3 spans 17 residues. The ends were cut back, 3 bases at V and 5 bases at J, with 25 bases in the middle. This entry is derived from a study of blood T cells in healthy people across ages. Through a sample-barcoded 5' primer and a J-beta primer mix, a second PCR was run for roughly 6 to 12 cycles. TCRdb recomputed calls from the 5' RACE reads with MiXCR, one row per CDR3 protein. The sample holds 1.5 million to 2 million distinct CDR3 sequences, 49% seen once.

The receptor was derived from a woman aged 40 to 49 in good health. The chain recombines TRBV20-1 with TRBJ1-2, with TRBD1 as a possible D gene (6 bases). The sample taken for sequencing was blood. CDR3 DNA: TGCAGTGCTAGTGTTGACCCCAGGGGCCTGAAGGGTTATGGCTACACCTTC. Protein product: CSASVDPRGLKGYGYTF.